What follows describes a single T cell receptor (beta chain). Its antigen remains unknown. The data stem from a study of Ad26.COV2.S vaccination and SARS-CoV-2 variants. At the level of the study: Once or twice, 56 days apart, Ad26.COV2.S was delivered intramuscularly. Study-wide results and caveats: There was reportedly substantial breadth in spike-specific CD8+ and CD4+ T cell responses after vaccination.

The treatment denotes: approximately 18 received Ad26.COV2.S at low or high dose, single or two shots; roughly five received placebo; per-sample allocation not given. At day 63 after the first vaccine or placebo injection, samples were drawn. Immunization relied on an Ad26 vector, which expressed Wuhan-strain SARS-CoV-2 spike. Data came from immunoSEQ multiplex PCR; TCRdb stores just in-frame clones and leaves some out. This sample yields 410,000 or so clones, of which about 90% are seen a single time; more than 1.5% belongs to the top ten. Per germline, CDR1 SQVTM and CDR2 ANQGSEA. This CDR3 region has 13 residues. V was cut by 5 bases and J by 0 bases, with 10 bases left in between.

This TCR derives from a person aged 18-65 years who received the Ad26.COV2.S COVID-19 vaccine or a placebo. The chain joins TRBV29-1 to TRBJ1-2, with D uncertain. The sample was peripheral blood, taken in a trial of Ad26.COV2.S vaccine versus placebo. For the CDR3, the DNA is TGCAGCGTTTCGGAGGGTACTAACTATGGCTACACCTTC. Translating it yields CSVSEGTNYGYTF. Using reference TRBV29-1 and TRBJ1-2 for the parts outside the CDR3, the full variable domain is SAVISQKPSRDICQRGTSLTIQCQVDSQVTMMFWYRQQPGQSLTLIATANQGSEATYESGFVIDKFPISRPNLTFSTLTVSNMSPEDSSIYLCSVSEGTNYGYTFGSGTRLTVV.